This TCR beta chain comes out of a study of OX40 agonist ivuxolimab in advanced cancers. Turning to the study itself: Patients undergoing dose escalation presented with hepatocellular carcinoma, melanoma, renal cell or head and neck cancer.

A note on this clone: Its antigen is still unknown.

The V end was cut by 4 bases, the J end by 3 bases, with 17 bases between. The CDR3 contains 15 residues. Germline lookup yields CDR1 SGHDT and CDR2 YYEEEE. Study outcomes and limitations: Circulating CD4+ and CD8+ T cells showed clonal expansion by week 6 at 0.1 to 3.0 mg/kg. Also showing low normalized T-cell clonal expansion were some of the nonresponders. Patients who responded partially at 0.1-3.0 mg/kg showed clonal expansion ranking among the lowest.

Sequencing used immunoSEQ multiplex PCR; TCRdb keeps in-frame clones, though not all of them. The sample records roughly 92,000 clones, 80% to 95% being singletons. Sequenced here: CD4+ or CD8+ T cells sorted from blood, sampled in a trial of the OX40 agonist ivuxolimab. The chain combines TRBV5-6 with TRBJ2-7; D could derive from TRBD1 or TRBD2 (6 bases each). The receptor comes from an adult with an advanced solid tumor such as melanoma, head and neck, liver or kidney cancer. The CDR3 nucleotides read TGTGCCAGCAGCCCTGGGGGGCAGGGTTTCTACGAGCAGTACTTC. Its translation is CASSPGGQGFYEQYF.